Below are 15 T cell receptor beta chains sequenced from a single sample in a study of control samples from healthy donors and cancer patients. Method: immunoSEQ multiplex PCR; TCRdb's copy keeps in-frame clones and lacks some. Among 85,000 to 100,000 clones listed, around 82% were seen once. Specimen: blood. The receptors were sampled from a man between 60 and 75 years old in good health.

V and J are TRBV4-1 and TRBJ1-2; maybe TRBD1 (5 bases). Per germline, CDR1 MGHRA and CDR2 YSYEKL. The CDR3 spans 15 residues. V shed 1 base and J shed 1 base, with 10 bases lying between them. The CDR3 sequence is CASSQAGEINYGYTF. The CDR3 DNA sequence: TGCGCCAGCAGCCAAGCGGGGGAAATTAACTATGGCTACACCTTC.

The chain recombines TRBV13 with TRBJ2-7, with D possibly being TRBD1 or TRBD2 (6 bases each). The CDR3 has 13 amino acids. Between the trimmed V and J ends, which lost 7 bases and 2 bases, there was a span of 12 bases. From germline, CDR1 is PRHDT and CDR2 FYEKMQ (reference sequence). The CDR3 region has the DNA TGTGCCAGCAAGGTCGGGGGCCCCTACGAGCAGTACTTC. Amino acid sequence: CASKVGGPYEQYF.

The table lists this clone with a few counts. The rearrangement uses TRBV5-4 and TRBJ1-1, with D perhaps TRBD1 (6 bases). This CDR3 comprises 14 residues. Trimming left V 3 bases short and J 2 bases short, with 11 bases between. Germline CDR1 SGHNT, CDR2 YYREEE (reference sequence). This chain's CDR3 is CASSSQGLNTEAFF. Here the CDR3 DNA reads TGTGCCAGCAGCTCCCAGGGGCTAAACACTGAAGCTTTCTTT.

This clone was recorded only once. V usage is TRBV11-2 and J usage is TRBJ2-1; 11 bases fit TRBD2. CDR1 SGHAT and CDR2 FQNNGV come from the germline V gene. V dropped 3 bases and J dropped 8; count of bases not matched to a gene: 6. The length of the CDR3 is 15 residues. CDR3 in amino acids: CASSFSGRADHEQFF. The CDR3 region has the DNA TGTGCCAGCAGCTTTAGCGGGAGGGCCGACCATGAGCAGTTCTTC. Based on the CDR3 plus reference TRBV11-2 and TRBJ2-1, the full variable domain is EAGVAQSPRYKIIEKRQSVAFWCNPISGHATLYWYQQILGQGPKLLIQFQNNGVVDDSQLPKDRFSAERLKGVDSTLKIQPAKLEDSAVYLCASSFSGRADHEQFFGPGTRLTVL.

Details on this clone: One end of the junction fails to match germline, which may point to a read error. Other DNA sequences from this sample encode an identical CDR3 as well. The V gene is TRBV11-2, the J gene TRBJ2-2, with a possible D match to TRBD1 (6 bases). Germline CDR1 and CDR2: SGHAT and FQNNGV. This CDR3 contains 16 residues. CDR3 amino acids: CASSLSGFGGGGQLFF. The DNA of the CDR3 is TGTGCCAGCAGCTTAAGCGGCTTTGGTGGGGGCGGGCAGCTGTTTTTT.

V and J are TRBV7-8 and TRBJ2-1; possibly TRBD1 or TRBD2 for D (5 bases each). CDR1 and CDR2 (germline): SGHVS, FQNEAQ. The CDR3 runs to 15 residues. Between the trimmed V and J ends, which lost 11 bases and 2 bases, there was a span of 19 bases. This CDR3 reads CAAGAWDGAYNEQFF. CDR3 in DNA: TGTGCCGCCGGAGCCTGGGACGGAGCCTACAATGAGCAGTTCTTC.

The rearrangement links TRBV7-9 to TRBJ2-7, with 9 bases aligning to TRBD1. The J segment lost 6 bases and the V segment lost 0 bases, leaving 15 bases of the junction unmatched. CDR3 size: 18 residues. Germline values: CDR1 SEHNR, CDR2 FQNEAQ (reference sequence). In nucleotides, the CDR3 is TGTGCCAGCAGCTTAGCGATCTTACCGGGACAGGGTTTACCCGAGCAGTACTTC. Translated, it gives CASSLAILPGQGLPEQYF.

CDR3 protein: CAWSVRQLGNTIYF. Written as DNA, the CDR3 is TGTGCCTGGAGTGTACGGCAACTTGGAAACACCATATATTTT. The gene calls are TRBV30 and TRBJ1-3; D is unclear. There are 14 residues in the CDR3. In germline, CDR1 is GTSNPN, CDR2 SVGIG (reference sequence). V shed 0 bases and J shed 3 bases, with 9 bases lying between them.

CDR3 coding DNA: TGTGCCATCAGTGAAGGACAGATCTCTGGAAACACCATATATTTT. It translates to CAISEGQISGNTIYF. J is TRBJ1-3 and V is TRBV10-3, with D possibly matching TRBD1 (6 bases). This CDR3 is built from 15 residues. With 3 bases removed from V and 0 bases from J, the gap between germline ends came to 9 bases. The germline gives CDR1 ENHRY, CDR2 SYGVKD.

The genes are TRBV24-1 and TRBJ2-7; possibly TRBD1 for D (6 bases). Germline V lookup: CDR1 KGHDR, CDR2 SFDVKD. Trimming removed 6 bases at V and 6 bases at J, with 17 bases between. CDR3 length: 14 amino acids. The DNA for the CDR3 is TGTGCCACCAGTTCCTCGGACAGAACCAGCGAGCAGTACTTC. Translation: CATSSSDRTSEQYF.

The V gene is TRBV28, the J gene TRBJ1-6; unclear D gene. V gave up 3 bases and J gave up 9 bases, with 9 bases separating them. This CDR3 region has 13 residues. Per germline, CDR1 MDHEN and CDR2 SYDVKM. This CDR3 is CASSLNIGSPLHF. For the CDR3, the DNA is TGTGCCAGCAGTTTGAATATCGGTTCACCCCTCCACTTT.

The chain employs TRBV7-2 and TRBJ2-1; D is possibly TRBD1 (6 bases). Trimming stripped 4 bases from V and 13 bases from J, with 14 bases between. This CDR3 is built from 12 residues. Germline CDR1 is SGHTA and CDR2 is FQGNSA. The CDR3 is CASSSTGQIQFF. The CDR3 region has the DNA TGTGCCAGCAGCTCCACAGGACAGATACAGTTCTTC. Full variable domain (remainder filled in from reference TRBV7-2 and TRBJ2-1): GAGVSQSPSNKVTEKGKDVELRCDPISGHTALYWYRQSLGQGLEFLIYFQGNSAPDKSGLPSDRFSAERTGGSVSTLTIQRTQQEDSAVYLCASSSTGQIQFFGPGTRLTVL.

The V gene is TRBV27, the J gene TRBJ2-4; possibly TRBD1 for D (6 bases). The CDR3 contains 15 residues. V lost 5 bases and J 1 base, leaving 12 bases between the germline ends. The germline gives CDR1 MNHEY, CDR2 SMNVEV (reference sequence). CDR3 coding DNA: TGTGCCAGCAGTCCCCACAGGGCCGCCAAAAACATTCAGTACTTC. Translation gives CASSPHRAAKNIQYF.

The chain employs TRBV7-9 and TRBJ2-7; tentative D call: TRBD1 (6 bases). Between the trimmed V and J ends, which lost 5 bases and 4 bases, there was a span of 12 bases. The CDR3 length is 13 residues. Looked up from germline, CDR1 is SEHNR and CDR2 is FQNEAQ (reference sequence). This CDR3 reads CASSPGHLYEQYF. As DNA, the CDR3 is TGTGCCAGCAGCCCGGGACACTTATACGAGCAGTACTTC.

The V gene is TRBV19, the J gene TRBJ1-1; weak D call: TRBD1 (5 bases). This CDR3 comprises 15 residues. Germline V gene data show CDR1 as LNHDA and CDR2 as SQIVND (reference sequence). The germline V and J ends were trimmed by 3 bases and 3 bases, with 14 bases remaining between them. The CDR3 protein is CASSMYKKGDTEAFF. DNA for the CDR3: TGTGCCAGTAGTATGTATAAAAAAGGGGACACTGAAGCTTTCTTT.